This T cell receptor beta chain was sequenced for a study of OX40 agonist ivuxolimab in advanced cancers. Background on the study: Patients received ivuxolimab, an intravenous treatment, every 2 weeks at 0.01 to 10 mg/kg.

Germline V gives CDR1 LNHDA, CDR2 SQIVND (reference sequence). V lost 5 bases and J lost 0, with 13 bases in between. The CDR3 is made up of 15 amino acids. General observations from the study: Researchers did not determine the expanded peripheral T cells' antigen specificity.

Worth noting for this clone: What it binds is unknown.

TCRdb's copy holds only in-frame clones and misses some; the assay was immunoSEQ multiplex PCR. The sample shows about 77,000 clones, about 85% of them seen only once. This TCR was recovered from an adult with an advanced solid tumor such as melanoma, head and neck, liver or kidney cancer. Source: CD4+ or CD8+ T cells sorted from blood, taken in a trial of the OX40 agonist ivuxolimab. This chain joins TRBV19 and TRBJ1-2; tentatively, D is TRBD1 (5 bases). The CDR3 DNA sequence: TGTGCCAGTAGTCCACTCAGGGACCCTAACTATGGCTACACCTTC. It translates to CASSPLRDPNYGYTF.